The clone carrying this T cell receptor beta chain was counted ten times or more. The antigen is undetermined. This specimen comes from a study of T cell repertoires in cytomegalovirus infection. Overall study: Matching HLA type, along with CMV infection, was indicated by public TCR beta signatures.

TCRdb itself ran the reads through MiXCR, one entry per CDR3 protein. This sample yields around 100,000 distinct CDR3 sequences, of which less than 25% are seen a single time; roughly two fifths belongs to the top ten. General study results and limits: The study identified carriers of CMV plus the relevant HLA from cumulative public TCR beta family frequency. The ex vivo response was dominated by HLA-C-restricted CMV-specific TCR beta clonotypes.

Looked up from germline, CDR1 is SGHVS and CDR2 is FNYEAQ. The CDR3 has 15 residues. V lost 2 bases and J lost 5, with 12 bases in between. The receptor was isolated from a human donor in good health (CMV status not recorded). Some clones in this sample may be carry-over from other donors' samples. The specimen was CD8+ T cells from PBMCs. V and J are TRBV7-6 and TRBJ1-4; D is unresolved. Here the CDR3 DNA reads TGTGCCAGCAGCTTATCCCGTTCCCCGAATGAAAAACTGTTTTTT. It translates to CASSLSRSPNEKLFF. Combining the CDR3 with reference TRBV7-6 and TRBJ1-4 gives the whole variable domain GAGVSQSPRYKVTKRGQDVALRCDPISGHVSLYWYRQALGQGPEFLTYFNYEAQQDKSGLPNDRFSAERPEGSISTLTIQRTEQRDSAMYRCASSLSRSPNEKLFFGSGTQLSVL.